This T cell receptor (beta chain) is from a study of CD8+ T cells in alopecia areata. The study's findings and limits: Patients showed less clear TCR sequence sharing than mice, possibly partly because of HLA diversity.

CDR1 and CDR2 (germline): LGHNA, YSLEER. V gave up 1 base and J gave up 6 bases, with 9 bases separating them. The CDR3 totals 13 residues. In regard to this clone: Its target is unknown.

Following RNA extraction, reverse transcription yielded cDNA that acted as the sequencing template. The data were produced by immunoSEQ multiplex PCR, yet TCRdb's version contains in-frame clones alone and is incomplete. The sample holds some 170,000 clones, 50% to 65% seen once. Treatment indicated: oral pan-JAK inhibitor, 5-10 mg twice daily. This sample comprised CD8+ T cells sorted from blood, obtained at week 24, from a patient treated with tofacitinib. The receptor was isolated from a human donor with alopecia areata. The V and J genes are TRBV4-3 and TRBJ1-1; D is unresolved. CDR3: CASSQGEGAEAFF. DNA for the CDR3: TGCGCCAGCAGCCAAGGGGAGGGTGCTGAAGCTTTCTTT.